Listed below are T cell receptor beta chains from one sample, sequenced in a study of beta chain features in type 1 diabetes. Measured with immunoSEQ multiplex PCR; TCRdb has only the in-frame clones, and not every one. The table shows 400,000 or so clones, with over 10% occurring only once. Sample: naive CD4+ T cells from blood. These TCRs come from a woman aged 18 to 35 with type 1 diabetes. Each CDR3 is given with its conserved first and last residue. A D gene is named only where the DNA matches it firmly.

j_gene,v_gene,d_gene,CDR3aa
TRBJ1-4,TRBV29-1,.,CSATQGHLDEKLFF
TRBJ1-4,TRBV19,.,CASSIPATNEKLFF
TRBJ1-1,TRBV6-6,.,CASSRGVGTEAFF
TRBJ1-3,TRBV7-2,.,CASSTTPGGGNTIYF
TRBJ2-3,TRBV9,.,CASSVKQGFTDTQYF
TRBJ2-1,TRBV14,TRBD2,CASSQDRSGRTFHNEQFF
TRBJ2-3,TRBV4-3,.,CASSQGEVTDTQYF
TRBJ1-1,TRBV7-2,.,CASSLQGSLNTEAFF
TRBJ2-1,TRBV6-1,TRBD2,CASSDQTSGTSNEQFF
TRBJ2-3,TRBV14,TRBD2,CASSPELAGGMADTQYF
TRBJ2-7,TRBV14,.,CASSPPRETYEQYF
TRBJ2-3,TRBV6-5,TRBD2,CASSSGLAFTDTQYF
TRBJ1-6,TRBV19,.,CASNRVNSPLHF
TRBJ2-1,TRBV5-1,TRBD1,CASSLRQGEFSYNEQFF
TRBJ2-6,TRBV5-1,.,CASSTAGSGANVLTF
TRBJ2-1,TRBV5-4,TRBD2,CASLSGRDNEQFF
TRBJ2-7,TRBV6-6,.,CASSWQSYEQYF
TRBJ2-1,TRBV5-4,TRBD2,CASSAATSGYNEQFF
TRBJ2-7,TRBV15,TRBD1,CATSKGTGAGEQYF
TRBJ2-1,TRBV21-1,.,CASSKALSSGDHEQFF
TRBJ2-7,TRBV7-2,TRBD2,CASSLASGSFAEQYF
TRBJ1-5,TRBV29-1,.,CSVETVDQPQHF
TRBJ1-2,TRBV7-2,TRBD1,CASSPRTGGNYGYTF
TRBJ2-7,TRBV7-2,TRBD2,CASSWAGTSGRAFEQYF